This T cell receptor gamma chain was found in a study of Vδ1+ human thymocytes. Overall study findings and caveats: Around a fifth of thymic delta-chain sequences were Vdelta2, with few Vdelta3, unlike blood Vdelta1+ controls. Highly polyclonal TRG and TRD repertoires with Gaussian CDR3 length distributions appeared in thymus. Unexpected Vdelta2 sequences could cause misinterpretation of bulk repertoire data.

After alphabeta T cell depletion, CD3+ Vdelta1+ Vdelta2- thymocytes were sorted. RNA was extracted from the cells and then reverse transcribed. The CDR3 regions were amplified by multiplex PCR from V-gene primers to a constant-region primer. TCRdb re-called clones from the multiplex PCR reads using CATT. The sample lists tens of thousands of gamma-chain clones, around 20% occurring once. CDR3 length: 19 amino acids. CDR1 and CDR2 from the germline V gene are VINAFY and YDVSNSKD. Trimming cost V 2 bases and J 2 bases; bases outside gene matches: 17. For this clone: Its antigen is not identified.

The chain recombines TRGV5 with TRGJP2. Material for sequencing was Vdelta1+ gamma-delta thymocytes from the thymus. Subset given: FACS-sorted CD3+ TCRalphabeta- TCRVdelta1+ TCRVdelta2- thymocytes. The origin of this receptor is a girl under two years old who had congenital heart surgery. The CDR3 DNA sequence: TGTGCCACCTGGGACATGGCTACCTCGATCTCCAGTAGTGATTGGATCAAGACGTTT. Amino acid sequence: CATWDMATSISSSDWIKTF.